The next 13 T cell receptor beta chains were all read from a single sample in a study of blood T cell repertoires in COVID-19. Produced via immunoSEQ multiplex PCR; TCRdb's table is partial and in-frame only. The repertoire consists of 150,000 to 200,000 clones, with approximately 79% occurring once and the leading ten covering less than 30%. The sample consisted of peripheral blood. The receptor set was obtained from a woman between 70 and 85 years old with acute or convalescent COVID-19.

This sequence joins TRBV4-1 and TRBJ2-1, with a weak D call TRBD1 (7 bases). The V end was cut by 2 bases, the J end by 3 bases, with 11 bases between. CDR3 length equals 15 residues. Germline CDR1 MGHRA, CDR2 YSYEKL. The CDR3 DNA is TGCGCCAGCAGCCAACAGGGGGAGGTCTACAATGAGCAGTTCTTC. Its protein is CASSQQGEVYNEQFF.

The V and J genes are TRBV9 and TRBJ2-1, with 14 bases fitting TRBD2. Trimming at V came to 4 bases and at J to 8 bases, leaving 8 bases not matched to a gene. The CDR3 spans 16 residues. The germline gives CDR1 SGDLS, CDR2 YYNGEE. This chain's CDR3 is CASSLPPGLAGDEQFF. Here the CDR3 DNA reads TGTGCCAGCAGCCTACCTCCGGGACTAGCGGGAGATGAGCAGTTCTTC.

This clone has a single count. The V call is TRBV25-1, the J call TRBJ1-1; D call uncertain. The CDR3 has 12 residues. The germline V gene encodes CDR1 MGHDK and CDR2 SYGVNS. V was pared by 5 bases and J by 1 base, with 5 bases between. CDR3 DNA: TGTGCCAGCAGTCTTCGGAACACTGAAGCTTTCTTT. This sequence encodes CASSLRNTEAFF.

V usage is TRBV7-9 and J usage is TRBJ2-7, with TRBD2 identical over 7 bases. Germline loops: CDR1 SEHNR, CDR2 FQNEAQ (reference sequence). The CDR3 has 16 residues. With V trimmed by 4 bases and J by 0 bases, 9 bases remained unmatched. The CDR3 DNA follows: TGTGCCAGCAGCTCCCCTCGCGGCGGGAGCTCCTACGAGCAGTACTTC. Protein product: CASSSPRGGSSYEQYF.

The CDR3 nucleotides read TGTGCCAGCAGCTCGTTCGGAGATCAGCCCCAGCATTTT. Amino acids: CASSSFGDQPQHF. The rearrangement joins TRBV7-2 to TRBJ1-5; D ambiguous. V lost 4 bases and J lost 5, with 9 bases in between. This CDR3 is built from 13 residues. Germline-derived CDR1 and CDR2 are SGHTA and FQGNSA.

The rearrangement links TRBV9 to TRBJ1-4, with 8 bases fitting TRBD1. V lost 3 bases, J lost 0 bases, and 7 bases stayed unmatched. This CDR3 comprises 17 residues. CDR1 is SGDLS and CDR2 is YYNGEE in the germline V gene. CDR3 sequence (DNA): TGTGCCAGCAGCGCCTCGACAGGGGTTGCAACTAATGAAAAACTGTTTTTT. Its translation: CASSASTGVATNEKLFF.

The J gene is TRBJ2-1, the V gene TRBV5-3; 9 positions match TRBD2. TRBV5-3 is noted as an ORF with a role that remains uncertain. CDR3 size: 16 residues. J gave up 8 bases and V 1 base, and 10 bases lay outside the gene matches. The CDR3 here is CARSLSTRREGDEQFF. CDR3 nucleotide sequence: TGTGCCAGAAGCTTGTCTACTCGGCGGGAGGGTGATGAGCAGTTCTTC.

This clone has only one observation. The CDR3, as DNA: TGCAGCGTTGAAAGCGGAACCTACGAGCAGTACTTC. Protein product: CSVESGTYEQYF. This chain joins TRBV29-1 and TRBJ2-7; TRBD2 is a possible D gene (5 bases). Germline CDR1 reads SQVTM; CDR2 reads ANQGSEA. This CDR3 is built from 12 residues. Trimming shortened V by 2 bases and J by 2 bases, and 7 bases separated the two germline ends.

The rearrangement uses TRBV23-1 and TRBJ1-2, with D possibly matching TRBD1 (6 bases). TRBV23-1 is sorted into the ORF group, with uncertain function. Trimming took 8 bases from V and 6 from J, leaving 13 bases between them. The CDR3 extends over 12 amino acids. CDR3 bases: TGCGCCAGCCCTACAGGGCACGATGGCTACACCTTC. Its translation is CASPTGHDGYTF.

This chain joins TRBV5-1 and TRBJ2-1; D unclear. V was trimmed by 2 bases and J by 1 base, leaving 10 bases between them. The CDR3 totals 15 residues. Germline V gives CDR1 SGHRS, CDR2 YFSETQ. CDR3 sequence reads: CASSFETISYNEQFF. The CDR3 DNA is TGCGCCAGCAGCTTTGAAACTATATCCTACAATGAGCAGTTCTTC.

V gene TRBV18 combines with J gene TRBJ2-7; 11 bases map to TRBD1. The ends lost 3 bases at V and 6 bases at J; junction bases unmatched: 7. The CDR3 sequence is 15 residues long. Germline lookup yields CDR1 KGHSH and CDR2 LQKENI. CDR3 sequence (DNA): TGTGCCAGCTCACCCCTAGGACAGGGGGCGGCCGAGCAGTACTTC. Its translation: CASSPLGQGAAEQYF.

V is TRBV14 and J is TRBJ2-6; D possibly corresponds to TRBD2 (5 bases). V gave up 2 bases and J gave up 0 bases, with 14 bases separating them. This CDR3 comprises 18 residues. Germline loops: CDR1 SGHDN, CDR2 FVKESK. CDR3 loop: CASSQPGILISGANVLTF. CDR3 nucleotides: TGTGCCAGCAGCCAACCCGGGATCCTCATCTCTGGGGCCAACGTCCTGACTTTC. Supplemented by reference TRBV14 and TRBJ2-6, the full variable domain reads EAGVTQFPSHSVIEKGQTVTLRCDPISGHDNLYWYRRVMGKEIKFLLHFVKESKQDESGMPNNRFLAERTGGTYSTLKVQPAELEDSGVYFCASSQPGILISGANVLTFGAGSRLTVL.

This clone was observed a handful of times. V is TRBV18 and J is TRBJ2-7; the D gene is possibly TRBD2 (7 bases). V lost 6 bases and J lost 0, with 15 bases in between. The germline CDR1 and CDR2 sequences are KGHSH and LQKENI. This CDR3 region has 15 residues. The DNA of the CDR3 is TGTGCCAGCTCTCCGGGGAGGGGGTACTCCTACGAGCAGTACTTC. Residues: CASSPGRGYSYEQYF. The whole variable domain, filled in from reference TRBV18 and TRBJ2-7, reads NAGVMQNPRHLVRRRGQEARLRCSPMKGHSHVYWYRQLPEEGLKFMVYLQKENIIDESGMPKERFSAEFPKEGPSILRIQQVVRGDSAAYFCASSPGRGYSYEQYFGPGTRLTVT.